This TCR beta chain was retrieved from a study of blood T cell repertoires in COVID-19. Cohorts were determined from participant-reported clinical history. Recovery meant two consecutive negative NP/OP PCR tests, professional clearance, or resolved symptoms. Authors' analysis steps: Reference gene primers were amplified, and this amplification served to estimate nucleated cell counts. Only in-frame clones appear in the TCRdb table, and some are missing; sequencing was by immunoSEQ multiplex PCR. That table furnishes V, J and clone size, whereas the DNA furnished D and trimming. Among approximately 150,000 clones listed, about four fifths were seen once. The V end lost 5 bases, the J end lost 2 bases, and 9 bases lay between the germline ends. The CDR3 contains 13 residues. Germline V gene sequence: CDR1 SNHLY, CDR2 FYNNEI.

This clonotype originated in a man in his 60s who had recovered from COVID-19. The rearrangement links TRBV2 to TRBJ1-1; D is ambiguous. The sample comprised PBMCs or T cells enriched from blood (not recorded which). The CDR3 spells CASSSQLNTEAFF. The CDR3 DNA is TGTGCCAGCAGTTCTCAACTTAACACTGAAGCTTTCTTT.